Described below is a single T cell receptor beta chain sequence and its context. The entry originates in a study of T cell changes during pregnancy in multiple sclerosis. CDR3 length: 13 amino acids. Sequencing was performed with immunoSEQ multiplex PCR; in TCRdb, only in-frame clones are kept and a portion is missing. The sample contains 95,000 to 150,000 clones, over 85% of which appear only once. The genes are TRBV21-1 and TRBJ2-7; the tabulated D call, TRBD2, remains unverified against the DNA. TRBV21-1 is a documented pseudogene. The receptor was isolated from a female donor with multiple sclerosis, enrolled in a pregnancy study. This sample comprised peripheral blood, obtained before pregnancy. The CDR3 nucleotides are TGTGCCAGCACAAGCGGGGACTCCTACGAGCAGTACTTC. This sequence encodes CASTSGDSYEQYF.